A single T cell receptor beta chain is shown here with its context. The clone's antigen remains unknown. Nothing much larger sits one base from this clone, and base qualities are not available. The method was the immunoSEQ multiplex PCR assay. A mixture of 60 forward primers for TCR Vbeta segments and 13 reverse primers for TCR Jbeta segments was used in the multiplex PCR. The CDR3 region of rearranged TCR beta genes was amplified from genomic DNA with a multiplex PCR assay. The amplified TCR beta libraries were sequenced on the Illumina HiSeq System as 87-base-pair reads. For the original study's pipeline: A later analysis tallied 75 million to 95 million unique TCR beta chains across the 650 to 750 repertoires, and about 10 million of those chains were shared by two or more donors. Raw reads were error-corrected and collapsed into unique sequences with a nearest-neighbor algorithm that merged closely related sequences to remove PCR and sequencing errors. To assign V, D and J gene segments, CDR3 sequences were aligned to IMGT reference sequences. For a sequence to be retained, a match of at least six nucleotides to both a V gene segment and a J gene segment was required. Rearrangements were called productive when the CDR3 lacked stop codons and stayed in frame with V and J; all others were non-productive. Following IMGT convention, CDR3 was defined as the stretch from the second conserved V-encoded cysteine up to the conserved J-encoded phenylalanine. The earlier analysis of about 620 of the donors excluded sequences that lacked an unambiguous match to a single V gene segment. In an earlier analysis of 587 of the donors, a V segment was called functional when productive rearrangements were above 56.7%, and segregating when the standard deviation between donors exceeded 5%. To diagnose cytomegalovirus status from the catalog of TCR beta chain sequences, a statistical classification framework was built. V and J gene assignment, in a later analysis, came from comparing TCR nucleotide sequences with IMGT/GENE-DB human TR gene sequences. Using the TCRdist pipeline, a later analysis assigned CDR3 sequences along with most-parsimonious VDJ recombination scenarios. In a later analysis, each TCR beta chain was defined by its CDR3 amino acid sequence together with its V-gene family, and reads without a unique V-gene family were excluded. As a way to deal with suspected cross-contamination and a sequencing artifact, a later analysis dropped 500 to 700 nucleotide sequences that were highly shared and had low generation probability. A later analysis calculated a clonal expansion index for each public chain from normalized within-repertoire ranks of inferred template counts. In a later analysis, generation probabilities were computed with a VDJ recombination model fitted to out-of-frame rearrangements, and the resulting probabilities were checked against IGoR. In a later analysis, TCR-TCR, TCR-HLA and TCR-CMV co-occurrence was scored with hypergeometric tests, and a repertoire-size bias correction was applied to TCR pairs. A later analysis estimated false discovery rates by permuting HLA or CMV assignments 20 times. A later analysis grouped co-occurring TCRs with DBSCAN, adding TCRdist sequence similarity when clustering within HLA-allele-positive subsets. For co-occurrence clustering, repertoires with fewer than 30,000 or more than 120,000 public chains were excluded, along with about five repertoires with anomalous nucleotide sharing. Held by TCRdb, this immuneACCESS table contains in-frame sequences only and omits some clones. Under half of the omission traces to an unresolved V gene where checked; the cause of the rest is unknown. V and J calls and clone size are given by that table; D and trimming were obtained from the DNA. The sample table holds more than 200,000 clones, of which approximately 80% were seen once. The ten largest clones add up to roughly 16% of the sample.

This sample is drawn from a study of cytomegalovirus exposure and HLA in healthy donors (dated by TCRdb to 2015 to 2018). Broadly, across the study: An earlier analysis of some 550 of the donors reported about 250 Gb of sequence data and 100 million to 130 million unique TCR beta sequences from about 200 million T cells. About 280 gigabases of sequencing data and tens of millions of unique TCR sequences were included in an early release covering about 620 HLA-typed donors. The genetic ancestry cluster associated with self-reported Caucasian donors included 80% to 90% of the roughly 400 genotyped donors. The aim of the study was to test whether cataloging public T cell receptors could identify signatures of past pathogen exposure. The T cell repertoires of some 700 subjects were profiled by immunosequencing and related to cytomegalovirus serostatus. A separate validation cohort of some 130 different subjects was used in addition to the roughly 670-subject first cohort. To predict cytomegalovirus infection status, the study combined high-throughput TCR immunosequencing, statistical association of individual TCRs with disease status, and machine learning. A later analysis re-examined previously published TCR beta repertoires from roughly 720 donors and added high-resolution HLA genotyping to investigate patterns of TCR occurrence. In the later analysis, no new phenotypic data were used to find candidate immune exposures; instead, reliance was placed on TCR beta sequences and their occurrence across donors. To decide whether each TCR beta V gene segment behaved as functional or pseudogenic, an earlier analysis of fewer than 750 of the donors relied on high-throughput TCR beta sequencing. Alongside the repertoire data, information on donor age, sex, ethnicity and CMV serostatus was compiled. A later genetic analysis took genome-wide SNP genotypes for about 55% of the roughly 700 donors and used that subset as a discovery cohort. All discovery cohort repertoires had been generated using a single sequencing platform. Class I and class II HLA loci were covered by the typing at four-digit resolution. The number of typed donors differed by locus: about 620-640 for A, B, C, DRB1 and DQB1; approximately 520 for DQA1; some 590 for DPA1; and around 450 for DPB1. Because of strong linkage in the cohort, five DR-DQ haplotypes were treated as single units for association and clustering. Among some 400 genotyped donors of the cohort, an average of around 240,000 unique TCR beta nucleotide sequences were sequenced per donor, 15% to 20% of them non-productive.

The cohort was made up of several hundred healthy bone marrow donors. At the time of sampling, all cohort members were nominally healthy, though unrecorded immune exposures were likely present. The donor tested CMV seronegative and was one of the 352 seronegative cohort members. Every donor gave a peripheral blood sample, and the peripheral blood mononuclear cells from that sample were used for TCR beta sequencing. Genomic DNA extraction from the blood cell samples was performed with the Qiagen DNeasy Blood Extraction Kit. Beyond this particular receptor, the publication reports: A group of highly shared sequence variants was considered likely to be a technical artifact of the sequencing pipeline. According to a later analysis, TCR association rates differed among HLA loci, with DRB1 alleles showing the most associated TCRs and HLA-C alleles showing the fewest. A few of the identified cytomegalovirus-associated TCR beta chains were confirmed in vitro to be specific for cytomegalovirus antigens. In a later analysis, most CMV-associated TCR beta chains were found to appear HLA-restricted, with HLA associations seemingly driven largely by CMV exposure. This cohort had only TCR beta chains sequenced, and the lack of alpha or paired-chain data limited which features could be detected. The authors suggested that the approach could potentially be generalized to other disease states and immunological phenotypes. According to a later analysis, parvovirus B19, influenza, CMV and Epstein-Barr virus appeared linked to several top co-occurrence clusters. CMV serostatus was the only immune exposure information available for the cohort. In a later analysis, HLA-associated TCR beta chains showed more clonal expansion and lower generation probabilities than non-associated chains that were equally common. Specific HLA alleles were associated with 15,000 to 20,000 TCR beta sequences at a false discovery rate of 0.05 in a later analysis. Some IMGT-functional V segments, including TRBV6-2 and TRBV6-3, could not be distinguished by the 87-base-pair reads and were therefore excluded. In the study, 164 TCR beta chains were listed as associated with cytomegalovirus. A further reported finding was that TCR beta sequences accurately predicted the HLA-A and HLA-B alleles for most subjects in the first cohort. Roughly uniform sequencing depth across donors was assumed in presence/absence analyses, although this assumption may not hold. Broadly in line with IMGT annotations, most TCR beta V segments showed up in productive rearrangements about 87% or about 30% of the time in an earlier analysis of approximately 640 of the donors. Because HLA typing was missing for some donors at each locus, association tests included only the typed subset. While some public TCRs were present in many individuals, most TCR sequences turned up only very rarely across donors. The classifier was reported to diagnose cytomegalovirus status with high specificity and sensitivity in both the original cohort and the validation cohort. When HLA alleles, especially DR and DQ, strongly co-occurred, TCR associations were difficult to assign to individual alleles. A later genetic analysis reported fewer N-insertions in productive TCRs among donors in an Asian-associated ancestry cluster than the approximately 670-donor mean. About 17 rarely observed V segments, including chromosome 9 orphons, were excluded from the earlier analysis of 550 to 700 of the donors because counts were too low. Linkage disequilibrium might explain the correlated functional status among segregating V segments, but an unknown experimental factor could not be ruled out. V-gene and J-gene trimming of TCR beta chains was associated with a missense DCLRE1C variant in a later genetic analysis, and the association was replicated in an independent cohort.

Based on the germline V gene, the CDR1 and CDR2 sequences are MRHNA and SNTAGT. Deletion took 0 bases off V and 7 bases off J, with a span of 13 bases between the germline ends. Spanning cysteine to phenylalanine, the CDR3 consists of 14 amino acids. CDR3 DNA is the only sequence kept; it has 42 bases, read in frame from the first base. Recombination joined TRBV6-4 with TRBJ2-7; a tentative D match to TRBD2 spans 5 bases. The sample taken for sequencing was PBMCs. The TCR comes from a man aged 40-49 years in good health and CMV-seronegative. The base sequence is TGTGCCAGCAGTGACTCAGGAGGCGCCGCAGAGCAGTACTTC. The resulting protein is CASSDSGGAAEQYF.